This TCR beta chain was recovered during a study of CD8 T cells in Susac syndrome. Sequencing of TCR beta covered CD8+ and CD4+ T cells obtained from blood. CDR3 length equals 15 residues. Trimming cost V 1 base and J 4 bases; bases outside gene matches: 6. From germline, CDR1 is SGHTA and CDR2 FQGNSA. The RNA, roughly 0.5 to 1 ug, was put through reverse transcription using random hexamers. TCRdb independently ran MiXCR on the immunoSEQ multiplex PCR reads; one entry per CDR3 protein. The sample lists roughly 110,000 distinct CDR3 sequences, around 90% occurring once. Sequenced material: CD4+ T cells from PBMCs. The origin of this receptor is a human donor in good health. The rearrangement uses TRBV7-2 and TRBJ1-1; 7 bases fit TRBD1. The CDR3: CASSLDPDRSTEAFF. CDR3 coding DNA: TGTGCCAGCAGCTTAGATCCGGACAGGTCCACTGAAGCTTTCTTT.